This TCR beta chain was sequenced for a study of T cell responses to AZD1222 COVID-19 vaccine. Here immunoSEQ multiplex PCR was the method, and the copy in TCRdb shows in-frame clones only, minus some. The sample lists 150,000 to 200,000 clones, 90% to 95% occurring once. A word on this clone: What it recognizes is unknown.

Germline V gene lookup returns CDR1 SQVTM and CDR2 ANQGSEA. The CDR3 contains 12 residues. V shed 4 bases and J shed 0 bases, with 7 bases lying between them. The study's findings and limits: In a largely white British group with more females than males, clonal diversity was possibly underestimated.

The V gene is TRBV29-1, the J gene TRBJ2-7; D is perhaps TRBD1 (5 bases). This sequence was found in an adult who received the AZD1222 COVID-19 vaccine. The sample here was peripheral blood, taken 28 days after the second AZD1222 dose. The CDR3 here is CSVVGDSYEQYF. The DNA for the CDR3 is TGCAGCGTTGTAGGGGACTCCTACGAGCAGTACTTC.